The sample holds a few counts of the clone carrying this T cell receptor (beta chain). The identical CDR3 is also encoded by other nucleotide sequences in the sample. In the PCR, 60 Vbeta and 13 Jbeta primers were used. Some clones are missing from TCRdb's copy, which holds only in-frame ones; the method was immunoSEQ multiplex PCR. The sample has about 150,000 clones, more than 7.5% seen once. Germline assignment: CDR1 WNHNN and CDR2 SYGVQD (reference sequence). V was trimmed by 8 bases and J by 0 bases, leaving 7 bases between them. The CDR3 extends over 13 amino acids. These data originate in a study of cytomegalovirus exposure and HLA in healthy donors.

The genes are TRBV10-1 and TRBJ1-4, with D perhaps matching TRBD1 (5 bases). This receptor was identified in a man aged 50 to 59 in good health and CMV-seronegative. Sequencing was done on a sample of PBMCs. The CDR3 DNA sequence: TGCGCCAGCCGGGGGTCAACTAATGAAAAACTGTTTTTT. Protein product: CASRGSTNEKLFF.